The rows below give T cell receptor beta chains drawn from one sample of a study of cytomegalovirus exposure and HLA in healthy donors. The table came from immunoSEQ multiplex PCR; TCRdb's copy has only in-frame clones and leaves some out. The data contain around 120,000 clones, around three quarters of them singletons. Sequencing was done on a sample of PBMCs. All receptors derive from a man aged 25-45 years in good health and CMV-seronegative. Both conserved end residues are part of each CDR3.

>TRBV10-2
CASGLHRLAGGLYEQYF
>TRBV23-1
CASSQYLVGRGPYEQYF
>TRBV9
CASSVARGQANTGELFF
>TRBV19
CASSPDRGRFQPQHF
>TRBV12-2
CASRQFGSGGQFF
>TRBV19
CASSSTGHGNQPQHF
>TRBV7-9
CASSSQVAGPNGELFF
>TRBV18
CASSPAASGTDEQFF
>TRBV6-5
CASSRTGGGYEKLFF
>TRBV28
CASSFGGQGARGETQYF
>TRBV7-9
CASSLRSGVHEQYF
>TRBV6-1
CASSAGGTEQFF
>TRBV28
CASRITTGGPYEQYF
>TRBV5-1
CASSLGQGGEQFF
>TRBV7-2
CASSLAGQGNTEAFF
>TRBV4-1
CASSQGTSAQETQYF
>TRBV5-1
CASSQGLSSTDTQYF
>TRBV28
CASSFPGITGELFF
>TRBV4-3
CASSQEDSYNEQFF
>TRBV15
CATSRVVPSGTPGYEQYF
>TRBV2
CASSGPGGAGPYNEQFF
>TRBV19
CASSALGQGGSYEQYF
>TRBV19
CASSYLSGGAFNEQFF
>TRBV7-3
CASSLMTSAKNEQFF
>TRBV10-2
CASSQASGHYNEQFF
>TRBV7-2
CASSLAAGLSASGNTIYF
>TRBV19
CASSMGTGTYQETQYF
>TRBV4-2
CASSQERSRASQETQYF
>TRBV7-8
CASSSRQGWQPQHF
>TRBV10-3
CAITRGLGDEQFF
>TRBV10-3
CAISSSGGNTEAFF
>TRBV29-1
CSVQAGVDTQYF
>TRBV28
CASRPRLAGDYNEQFF
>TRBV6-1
CASSEGGPGLKNTEAFF
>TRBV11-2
CASSGRAYEQYF
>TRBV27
CASSLTQGQTGELFF
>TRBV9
CASSPRGGNTIYF
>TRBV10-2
CASSEGLSSYEQYF
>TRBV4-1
CASSSGARDGELFF
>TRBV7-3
CASSQLAGGHYEQYF
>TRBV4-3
CASSQVTGEQFF
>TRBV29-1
CSVDLAGGTDTQYF
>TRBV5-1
CASSSGQGRLETQYF
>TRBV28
CASSNNRGTDEQFF